Included here is one T cell receptor (beta chain) sequence, with context. The data were taken from a study of blood T cell repertoires in COVID-19. Germline CDR1 is GTSNPN and CDR2 is SVGIG (reference sequence). The V and J ends lost 1 base and 6 bases, in that order; junction bases with no gene match: 3. The CDR3 is 14 amino acids. TCRdb's table, derived via immunoSEQ multiplex PCR, lists solely in-frame clones and lacks some. The repertoire has about 60,000 clones, 90% of them found once; the top ten carry about 1.5%. The chain is built from TRBV30 and TRBJ1-5, with 10 bases that match TRBD1. This receptor was taken from a man aged 60 to 75 with acute or convalescent COVID-19. The sample comprised peripheral blood. This chain's CDR3 is CAWSADRGSQPQHF. The CDR3, as DNA: TGTGCCTGGAGTGCGGACAGGGGGAGTCAGCCCCAGCATTTT.